This T cell receptor (beta chain) was identified during a study of T cell repertoires in cytomegalovirus infection (dated by TCRdb to between 2017 and 2020). Context from the whole study: Because public TCR beta signatures pointed to carriage of CMV infection together with the matching HLA type, the HLA type of each donor mattered for the analysis. Results the study describes overall, beyond this receptor: In the ex vivo response, HLA-C-restricted CMV-specific TCR beta clonotypes were dominant, and in two of eight donors the single most frequent clonotype came from this HLA-C-restricted group. In both this cohort and an independent cohort of a few hundred donors, the cumulative frequency of public TCR beta family members distinguished carriers of CMV infection plus the relevant HLA type.

The sample was run on an Illumina HiSeq 1500. TCRdb itself trimmed the public reads at Q25 with fastp, ran MiXCR and retained productive beta chains. Entries are consolidated by CDR3 protein sequence, retaining the most common genes and DNA. The sample records 46,000 or so distinct CDR3 sequences, roughly 22% of which are singletons. The top ten constitute about 18% of the sample. V sheds 3 bases and J sheds 0 bases, leaving 6 bases between their ends. CDR3 length: 15 amino acids, cysteine to phenylalanine. CDR3 DNA only is kept here, 45 bases in frame from base 1. Sequences SNHLY (CDR1) and FYNNEI (CDR2) are obtained from the germline V gene. Turning to this clonotype: Its antigen has not been determined. Base quality data are lacking; no much larger clone is found one base away.

This TCR was sampled from a human donor in good health (CMV status not recorded). Some clones in this sample may be carry-over from other donors' samples. The chain is made from TRBV2 and TRBJ2-6; the D gene is not confidently resolved. Sequencing was performed on PBMCs, sequenced either directly or after in vitro stimulation (not recorded which). The CDR3 reads CASSDISSGANVLTF. In nucleotide form, the sequence is TGTGCCAGCAGTGATATTAGCTCTGGGGCCAACGTCCTGACTTTC.